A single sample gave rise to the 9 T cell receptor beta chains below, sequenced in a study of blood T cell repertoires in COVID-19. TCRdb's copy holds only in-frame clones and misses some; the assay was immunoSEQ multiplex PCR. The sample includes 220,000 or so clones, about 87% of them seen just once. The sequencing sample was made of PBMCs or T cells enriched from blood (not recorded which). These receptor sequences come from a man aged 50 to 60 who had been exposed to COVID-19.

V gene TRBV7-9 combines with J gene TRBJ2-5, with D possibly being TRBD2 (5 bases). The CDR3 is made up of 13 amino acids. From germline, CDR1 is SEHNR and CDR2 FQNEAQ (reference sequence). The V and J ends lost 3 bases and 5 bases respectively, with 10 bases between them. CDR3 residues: CASSFPWRETQYF. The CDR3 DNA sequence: TGTGCCAGCAGCTTCCCGTGGAGGGAGACCCAGTACTTC.

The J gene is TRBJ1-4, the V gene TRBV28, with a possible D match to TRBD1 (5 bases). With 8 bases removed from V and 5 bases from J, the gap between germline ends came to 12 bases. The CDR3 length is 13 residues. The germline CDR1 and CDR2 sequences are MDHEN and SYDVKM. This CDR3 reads CASHLGGNEKLFF. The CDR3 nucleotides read TGTGCCAGCCACCTCGGGGGGAATGAAAAACTGTTTTTT.

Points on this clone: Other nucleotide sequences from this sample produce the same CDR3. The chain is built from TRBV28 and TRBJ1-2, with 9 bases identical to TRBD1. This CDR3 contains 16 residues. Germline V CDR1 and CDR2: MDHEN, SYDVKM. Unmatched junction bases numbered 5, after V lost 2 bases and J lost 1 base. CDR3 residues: CASSLLGTGINYGYTF. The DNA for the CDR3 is TGTGCCAGCAGTTTACTCGGGACAGGGATTAACTATGGCTACACCTTC.

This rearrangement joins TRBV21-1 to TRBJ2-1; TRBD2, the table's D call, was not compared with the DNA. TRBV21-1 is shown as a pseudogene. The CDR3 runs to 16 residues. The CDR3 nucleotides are TGTGCCAGCACCGGACTAGCGGGATCCCCCTACAATGAGCAGTTCTTC. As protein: CASTGLAGSPYNEQFF.

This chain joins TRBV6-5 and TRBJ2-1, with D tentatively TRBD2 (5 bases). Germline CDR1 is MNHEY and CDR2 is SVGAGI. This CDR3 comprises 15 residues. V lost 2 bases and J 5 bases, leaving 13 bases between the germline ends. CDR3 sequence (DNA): TGTGCCAGCAGTTACCCATCAGAGGGCCACAATGAGCAGTTCTTC. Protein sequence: CASSYPSEGHNEQFF.

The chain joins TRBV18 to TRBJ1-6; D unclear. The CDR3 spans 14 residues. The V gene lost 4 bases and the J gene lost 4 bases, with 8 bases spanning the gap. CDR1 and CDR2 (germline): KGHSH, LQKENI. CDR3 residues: CASSHSQYNSPLHF. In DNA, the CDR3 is TGTGCCAGCTCACATTCACAGTATAATTCACCCCTCCACTTT.

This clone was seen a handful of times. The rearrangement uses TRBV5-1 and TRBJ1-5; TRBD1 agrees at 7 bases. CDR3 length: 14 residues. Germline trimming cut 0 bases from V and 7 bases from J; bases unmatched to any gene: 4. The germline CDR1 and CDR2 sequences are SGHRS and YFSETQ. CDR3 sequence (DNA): TGCGCCAGCAGCTTGGCGCCAGGGGGGCAGCCCCAGCATTTT. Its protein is CASSLAPGGQPQHF.

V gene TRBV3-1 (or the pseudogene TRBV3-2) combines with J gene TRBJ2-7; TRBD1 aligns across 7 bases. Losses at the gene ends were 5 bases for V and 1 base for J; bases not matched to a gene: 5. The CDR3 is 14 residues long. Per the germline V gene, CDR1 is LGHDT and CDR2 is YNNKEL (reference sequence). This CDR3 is CASSDRESSYEQYF. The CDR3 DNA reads TGTGCCAGCAGCGACAGGGAAAGTTCCTACGAGCAGTACTTC.

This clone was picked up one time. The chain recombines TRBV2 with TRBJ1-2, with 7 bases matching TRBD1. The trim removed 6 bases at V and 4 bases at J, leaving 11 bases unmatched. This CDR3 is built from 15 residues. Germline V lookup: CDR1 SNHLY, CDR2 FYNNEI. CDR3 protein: CASSPTGTASYGYTF. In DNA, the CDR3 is TGTGCCAGCAGCCCCACCGGGACAGCCAGCTATGGCTACACCTTC.